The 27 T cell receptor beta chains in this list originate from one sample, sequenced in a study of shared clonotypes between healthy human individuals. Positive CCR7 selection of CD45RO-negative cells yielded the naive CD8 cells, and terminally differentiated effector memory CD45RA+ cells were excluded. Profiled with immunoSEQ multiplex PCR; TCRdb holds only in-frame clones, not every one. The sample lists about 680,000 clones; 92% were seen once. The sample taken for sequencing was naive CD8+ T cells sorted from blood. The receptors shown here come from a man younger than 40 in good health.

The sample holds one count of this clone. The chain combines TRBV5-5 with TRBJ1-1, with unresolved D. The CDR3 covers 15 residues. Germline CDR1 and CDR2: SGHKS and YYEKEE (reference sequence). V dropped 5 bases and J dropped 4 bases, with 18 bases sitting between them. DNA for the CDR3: TGTGCCAGCAGGTTTGACGGAGACCACACCACTGAAGCTTTCTTT. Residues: CASRFDGDHTTEAFF.

The chain's CDR3 is CASSLVTGFNQPQHF. In DNA form, the CDR3 reads TGTGCCAGCAGCTTAGTTACCGGGTTTAATCAGCCCCAGCATTTT. This chain connects TRBV11-2 to TRBJ1-5; D gene unclear. The germline gives CDR1 SGHAT, CDR2 FQNNGV. The CDR3 is 15 amino acids. Trimming cost V 1 base and J 4 bases, with 11 bases left between them. Filled out from reference TRBV11-2 and TRBJ1-5, the complete variable domain reads EAGVAQSPRYKIIEKRQSVAFWCNPISGHATLYWYQQILGQGPKLLIQFQNNGVVDDSQLPKDRFSAERLKGVDSTLKIQPAKLEDSAVYLCASSLVTGFNQPQHFGDGTRLSIL.

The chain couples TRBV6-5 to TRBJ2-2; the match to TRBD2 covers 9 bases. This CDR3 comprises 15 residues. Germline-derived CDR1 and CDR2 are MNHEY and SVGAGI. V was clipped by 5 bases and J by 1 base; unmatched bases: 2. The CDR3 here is CASSKTSGNTGELFF. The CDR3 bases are TGTGCCAGCAGTAAGACTAGCGGGAACACCGGGGAGCTGTTTTTT.

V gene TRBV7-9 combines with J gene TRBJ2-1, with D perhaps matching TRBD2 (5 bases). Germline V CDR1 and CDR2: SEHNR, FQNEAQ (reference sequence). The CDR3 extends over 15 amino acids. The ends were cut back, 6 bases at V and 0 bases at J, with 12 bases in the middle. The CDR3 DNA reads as TGTGCCAGCAGGCATAGCGAAAGCTCCTACAATGAGCAGTTCTTC. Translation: CASRHSESSYNEQFF.

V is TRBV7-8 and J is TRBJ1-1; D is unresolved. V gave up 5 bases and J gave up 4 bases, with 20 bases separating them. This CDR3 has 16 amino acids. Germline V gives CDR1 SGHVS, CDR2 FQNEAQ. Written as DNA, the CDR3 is TGTGCCAGCAGCCCCCCCAACACAGCGGAGCCCACTGAAGCTTTCTTT. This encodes CASSPPNTAEPTEAFF.

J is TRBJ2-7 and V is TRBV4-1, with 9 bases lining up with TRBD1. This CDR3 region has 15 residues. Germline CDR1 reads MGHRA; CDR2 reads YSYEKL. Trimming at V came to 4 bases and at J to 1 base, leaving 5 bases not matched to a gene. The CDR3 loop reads CASSLGTGLSYEQYF. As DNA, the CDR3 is TGCGCCAGCAGCCTTGGGACAGGGTTATCCTACGAGCAGTACTTC.

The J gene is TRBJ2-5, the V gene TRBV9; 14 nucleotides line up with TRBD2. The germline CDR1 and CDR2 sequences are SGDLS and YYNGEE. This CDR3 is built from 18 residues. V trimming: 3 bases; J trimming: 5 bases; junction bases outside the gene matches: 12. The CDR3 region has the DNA TGTGCCAGCAGCGACGGACTAGCGGGAGGAGTTGCAGGCGAGACCCAGTACTTC. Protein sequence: CASSDGLAGGVAGETQYF.

The CDR3 region is CASSRTLGTGGPGETQYF. DNA for the CDR3: TGTGCCAGCAGCCGTACTTTAGGGACAGGGGGCCCGGGGGAGACCCAGTACTTC. The chain recombines TRBV11-2 with TRBJ2-5; TRBD1 aligns across 12 bases. This CDR3 comprises 18 residues. CDR1 SGHAT and CDR2 FQNNGV come from the germline V gene. V shed 5 bases, J shed 5 bases, and the junction held 15 bases outside the gene matches.

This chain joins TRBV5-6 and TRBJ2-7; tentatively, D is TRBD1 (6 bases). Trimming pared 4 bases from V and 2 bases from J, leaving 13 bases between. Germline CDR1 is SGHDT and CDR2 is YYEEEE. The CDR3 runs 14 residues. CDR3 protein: CASSHRETPYEQYF. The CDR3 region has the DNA TGTGCCAGCAGCCACAGGGAAACTCCCTACGAGCAGTACTTC.

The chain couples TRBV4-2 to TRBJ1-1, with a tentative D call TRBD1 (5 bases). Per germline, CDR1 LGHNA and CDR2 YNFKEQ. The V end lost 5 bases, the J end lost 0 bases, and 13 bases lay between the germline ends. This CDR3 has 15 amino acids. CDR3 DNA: TGTGCCAGCAGCTTCTATGACAGCATGAACACTGAAGCTTTCTTT. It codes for CASSFYDSMNTEAFF.

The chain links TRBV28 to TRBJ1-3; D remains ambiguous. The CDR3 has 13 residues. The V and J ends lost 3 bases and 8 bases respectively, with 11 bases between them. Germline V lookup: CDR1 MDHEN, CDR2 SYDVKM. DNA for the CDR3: TGTGCCAGCAGTTTGGGCCTTCCTGACACCATATATTTT. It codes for CASSLGLPDTIYF.

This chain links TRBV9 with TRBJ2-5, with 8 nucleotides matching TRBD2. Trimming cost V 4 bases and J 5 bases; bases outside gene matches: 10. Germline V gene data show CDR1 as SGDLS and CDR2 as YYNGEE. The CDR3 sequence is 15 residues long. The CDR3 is CASSPATGGLETQYF. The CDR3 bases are TGTGCCAGCAGCCCAGCCACGGGAGGGCTCGAGACCCAGTACTTC. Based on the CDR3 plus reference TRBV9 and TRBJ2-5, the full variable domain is DSGVTQTPKHLITATGQRVTLRCSPRSGDLSVYWYQQSLDQGLQFLIQYYNGEERAKGNILERFSAQQFPDLHSELNLSSLELGDSALYFCASSPATGGLETQYFGPGTRLLVL.

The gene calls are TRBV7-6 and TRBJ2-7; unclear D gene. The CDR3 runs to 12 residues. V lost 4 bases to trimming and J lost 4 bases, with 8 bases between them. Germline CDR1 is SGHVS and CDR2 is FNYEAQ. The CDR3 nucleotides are TGTGCCAGCAGCTCCGATAATTACGAGCAGTACTTC. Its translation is CASSSDNYEQYF. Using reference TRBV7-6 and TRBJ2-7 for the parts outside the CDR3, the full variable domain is GAGVSQSPRYKVTKRGQDVALRCDPISGHVSLYWYRQALGQGPEFLTYFNYEAQQDKSGLPNDRFSAERPEGSISTLTIQRTEQRDSAMYRCASSSDNYEQYFGPGTRLTVT.

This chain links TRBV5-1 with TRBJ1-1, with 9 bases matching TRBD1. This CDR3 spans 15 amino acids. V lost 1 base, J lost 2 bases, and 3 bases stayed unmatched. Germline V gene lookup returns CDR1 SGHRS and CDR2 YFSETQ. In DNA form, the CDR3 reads TGCGCCAGCAGCTTGAAGGGACAGGGAAACACTGAAGCTTTCTTT. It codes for CASSLKGQGNTEAFF.

For the CDR3, the DNA is TGTGCCAGCAGCCGTCTCTCATACACAGATACGCAGTATTTT. Translating gives CASSRLSYTDTQYF. This chain connects TRBV5-6 to TRBJ2-3; D uncertain. V shed 4 bases and J shed 2 bases, with 11 bases lying between them. Germline V gene lookup returns CDR1 SGHDT and CDR2 YYEEEE. The CDR3 sequence is 14 residues long. Full variable domain (remainder filled in from reference TRBV5-6 and TRBJ2-3): DAGVTQSPTHLIKTRGQQVTLRCSPKSGHDTVSWYQQALGQGPQFIFQYYEEEERQRGNFPDRFSGHQFPNYSSELNVNALLLGDSALYLCASSRLSYTDTQYFGPGTRLTVL.

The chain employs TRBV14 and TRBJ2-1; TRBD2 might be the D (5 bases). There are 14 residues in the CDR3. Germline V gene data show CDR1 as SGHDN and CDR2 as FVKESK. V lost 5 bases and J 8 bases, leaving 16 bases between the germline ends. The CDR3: CASSSPGLRDEQFF. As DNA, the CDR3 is TGTGCCAGCAGCTCTCCGGGATTGCGTGATGAGCAGTTCTTC.

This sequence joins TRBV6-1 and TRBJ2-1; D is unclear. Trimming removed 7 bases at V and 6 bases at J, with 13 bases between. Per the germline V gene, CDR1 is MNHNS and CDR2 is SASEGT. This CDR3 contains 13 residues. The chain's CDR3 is CASTVVDGNEQFF. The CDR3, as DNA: TGTGCCAGCACTGTCGTGGACGGCAATGAGCAGTTCTTC.

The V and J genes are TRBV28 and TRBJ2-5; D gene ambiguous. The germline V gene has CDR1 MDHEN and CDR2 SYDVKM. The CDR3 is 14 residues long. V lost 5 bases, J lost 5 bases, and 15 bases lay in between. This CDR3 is CASSIRTGLETQYF. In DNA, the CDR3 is TGTGCCAGCAGTATTAGGACGGGCCTTGAGACCCAGTACTTC.

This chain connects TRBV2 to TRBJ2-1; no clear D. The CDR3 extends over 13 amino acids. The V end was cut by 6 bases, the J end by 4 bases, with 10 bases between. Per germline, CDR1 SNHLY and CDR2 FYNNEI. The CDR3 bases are TGTGCCAGCAGGGAGCCTCCGTACAATGAGCAGTTCTTC. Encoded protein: CASREPPYNEQFF.

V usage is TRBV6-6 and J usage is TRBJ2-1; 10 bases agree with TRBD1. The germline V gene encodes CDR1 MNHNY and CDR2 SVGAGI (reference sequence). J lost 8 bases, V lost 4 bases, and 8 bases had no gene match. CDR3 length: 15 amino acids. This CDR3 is CASSSRDRGGYEQFF. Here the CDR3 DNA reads TGTGCCAGCAGTTCCCGGGACAGGGGAGGTTATGAGCAGTTCTTC.

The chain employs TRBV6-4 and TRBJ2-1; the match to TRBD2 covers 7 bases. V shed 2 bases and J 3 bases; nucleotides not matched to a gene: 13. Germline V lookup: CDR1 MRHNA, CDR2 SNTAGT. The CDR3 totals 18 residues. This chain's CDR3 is CASSDPGGKARIYNEQFF. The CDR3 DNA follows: TGTGCCAGCAGTGACCCGGGGGGAAAAGCGAGGATCTACAATGAGCAGTTCTTC.

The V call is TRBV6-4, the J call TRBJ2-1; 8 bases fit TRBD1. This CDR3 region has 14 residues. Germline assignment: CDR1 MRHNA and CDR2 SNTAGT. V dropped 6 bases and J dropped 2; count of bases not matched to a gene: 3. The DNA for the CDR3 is TGTGCCAGCAGCCTGACAGGGGCCTACAATGAGCAGTTCTTC. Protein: CASSLTGAYNEQFF.

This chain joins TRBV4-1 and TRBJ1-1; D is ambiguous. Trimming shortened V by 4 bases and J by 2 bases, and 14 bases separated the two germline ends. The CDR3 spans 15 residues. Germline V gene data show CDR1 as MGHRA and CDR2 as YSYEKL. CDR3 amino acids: CASSPKPTPNTEAFF. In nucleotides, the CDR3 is TGCGCCAGCAGCCCCAAGCCGACACCTAACACTGAAGCTTTCTTT.

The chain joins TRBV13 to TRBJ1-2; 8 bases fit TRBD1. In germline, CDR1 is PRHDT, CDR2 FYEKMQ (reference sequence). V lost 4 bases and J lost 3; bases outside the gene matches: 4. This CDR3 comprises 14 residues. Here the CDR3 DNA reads TGTGCCAGCAGCTCGACGGACAGGGACTATGGCTACACCTTC. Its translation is CASSSTDRDYGYTF.

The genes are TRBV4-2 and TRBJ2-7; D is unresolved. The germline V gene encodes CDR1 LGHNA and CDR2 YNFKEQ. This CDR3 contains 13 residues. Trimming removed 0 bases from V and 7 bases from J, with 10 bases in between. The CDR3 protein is CASSQDTGGEQYF. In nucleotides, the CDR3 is TGTGCCAGCAGCCAAGATACGGGTGGGGAGCAGTACTTC.

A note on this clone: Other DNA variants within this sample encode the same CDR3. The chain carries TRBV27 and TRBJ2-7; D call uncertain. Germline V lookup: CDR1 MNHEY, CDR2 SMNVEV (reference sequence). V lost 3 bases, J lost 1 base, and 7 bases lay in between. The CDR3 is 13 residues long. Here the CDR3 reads CASSFGVSYEQYF. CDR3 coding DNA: TGTGCCAGCAGTTTTGGGGTTTCCTACGAGCAGTACTTC.

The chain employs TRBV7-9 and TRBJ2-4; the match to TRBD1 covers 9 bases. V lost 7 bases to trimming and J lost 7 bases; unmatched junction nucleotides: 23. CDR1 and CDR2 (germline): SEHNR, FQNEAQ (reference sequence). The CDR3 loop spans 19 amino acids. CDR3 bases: TGTGCCAGCATGGGGCCTAAAGGACAGGGGATAGGGTATAGGAACATTCAGTACTTC. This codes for CASMGPKGQGIGYRNIQYF.